This T cell receptor (beta chain) was obtained from a study of OX40 agonist ivuxolimab in advanced cancers. At the level of the study: Patients were treated with intravenous ivuxolimab, dosed at 0.01 to 10 mg/kg and infused every 2 weeks.

As regards this clone: The antigen remains unidentified.

CDR3 length equals 14 residues. With 6 bases removed from V and 8 bases from J, the gap between germline ends came to 14 bases. Germline loops: CDR1 MNHNY, CDR2 SVGAGI (reference sequence). At cycle 4 day 1, cycle 7 day 1, and baseline, blood was sampled. Study findings and constraints: With doses of 0.1 to 3.0 mg/kg, CD4+ and CD8+ blood T cells had undergone clonal expansion by week 6.

Generated by immunoSEQ multiplex PCR, the TCRdb table keeps only in-frame clones and is missing some. This sample carries fewer than 70,000 clones, more than 70% of them seen once, and the ten largest clones take 5% to 6.5%. The receptor was derived from an adult with an advanced solid tumor such as melanoma, head and neck, liver or kidney cancer. This chain joins TRBV6-6 and TRBJ1-6, with D possibly TRBD1 on 6 matching bases. This sample comprised CD4+ or CD8+ T cells sorted from blood, obtained in a trial of the OX40 agonist ivuxolimab. The CDR3 protein is CASRLQGPDSPLHF. The DNA of the CDR3 is TGTGCCAGCAGGTTACAGGGCCCCGATTCACCCCTCCACTTT.